One sample yielded the 27 T cell receptor beta chains listed below, sequenced in a study of B cell selection in AIRE deficiency. Conventional CD4 T cells were sorted as CD4+CD127+ cells. Clones were sequenced by immunoSEQ multiplex PCR, and TCRdb holds only the in-frame ones, with some missing. The sample yields fewer than 30,000 clones, roughly 95% seen once. Sequenced input: CD4+CD127+ conventional T cells sorted from PBMCs. The receptors were gathered from a human donor in good health.

The chain recombines TRBV2 with TRBJ1-5; D gene ambiguous. Germline CDR1 SNHLY, CDR2 FYNNEI. The CDR3 contains 13 residues. The ends were cut back, 6 bases at V and 0 bases at J, with 6 bases in the middle. The CDR3 spells CASSQNSNQPQHF. CDR3 coding DNA: TGTGCCAGCAGCCAAAATAGCAATCAGCCCCAGCATTTT.

The chain joins TRBV27 to TRBJ1-1; D perhaps matches TRBD1 (5 bases). The germline gives CDR1 MNHEY, CDR2 SMNVEV (reference sequence). The V end lost 1 base, the J end lost 6 bases, and 9 bases lay between the germline ends. This CDR3 has 13 residues. CDR3 bases: TGTGCCAGCAGTTTATGGGGCAGGGCTGAAGCTTTCTTT. Translated: CASSLWGRAEAFF.

V and J are TRBV7-9 and TRBJ1-6; 8 positions match TRBD1. The germline CDR1 and CDR2 sequences are SEHNR and FQNEAQ (reference sequence). J lost 0 bases, V lost 5 bases, and 3 bases had no gene match. This CDR3 contains 16 residues. This chain's CDR3 is CASSLTGGSYNSPLHF. The CDR3 DNA reads as TGTGCCAGCAGCCTAACAGGGGGCTCCTATAATTCACCCCTCCACTTT.

The V call is TRBV9, the J call TRBJ2-1; D remains unclear. CDR3 length equals 13 residues. V lost 3 bases and J lost 4, with 8 bases in between. The V gene's germline CDR1 is SGDLS and CDR2 YYNGEE. CDR3: CASSALDYNEQFF. The DNA for the CDR3 is TGTGCCAGCAGCGCCTTGGATTACAATGAGCAGTTCTTC.

The chain employs TRBV28 and TRBJ2-7; possibly TRBD2 for D (5 bases). The CDR3 is 14 amino acids. Trimming pared 5 bases from V and 1 base from J, leaving 12 bases between. Germline V gives CDR1 MDHEN, CDR2 SYDVKM. The CDR3: CASSLPPGSYEQYF. DNA of the CDR3: TGTGCCAGCAGTCTGCCCCCGGGGTCCTACGAGCAGTACTTC.

The V and J genes are TRBV5-8 and TRBJ2-3; D unclear. Trimming took 5 bases from V and 2 from J, leaving 15 bases between them. CDR1 and CDR2 from the germline V gene are SGHTS and YDEGEE. CDR3 size: 15 residues. The CDR3 sequence: CASSRTATNTDTQYF. CDR3 DNA: TGTGCCAGCAGTAGGACGGCCACTAACACAGATACGCAGTATTTT. The variable domain in full, with the rest retrieved from reference TRBV5-8 and TRBJ2-3, is EAGVTQSPTHLIKTRGQQATLRCSPISGHTSVYWYQQALGLGLQFLLWYDEGEERNRGNFPPRFSGRQFPNYSSELNVNALELEDSALYLCASSRTATNTDTQYFGPGTRLTVL.

This clone was picked up one time. The chain couples TRBV5-3 to TRBJ2-7; D is ambiguous. TRBV5-3 is recorded as an ORF, its role being uncertain. CDR3 length equals 14 residues. With 2 bases removed from V and 3 bases from J, the gap between germline ends came to 12 bases. In DNA, the CDR3 is TGTGCCAGAAGCTTACGGGTGTCAGACTACGAGCAGTACTTC. This gives the protein CARSLRVSDYEQYF.

The chain recombines TRBV21-1 with TRBJ2-7; the table names TRBD1, a call not compared with the DNA. TRBV21-1 is shown as a pseudogene. This CDR3 contains 19 residues. CDR3 amino acids: CASSQKGANPRDITYEQYF. DNA for the CDR3: TGTGCCAGCAGTCAGAAAGGGGCCAATCCCCGGGACATTACCTACGAGCAGTACTTC.

CDR3: CASSTMDSPNIQYF. The DNA for the CDR3 is TGTGCCAGCAGCACTATGGACAGCCCAAACATTCAGTACTTC. This rearrangement joins TRBV5-4 to TRBJ2-4, with TRBD1 as a possible D gene (6 bases). Germline CDR1 and CDR2: SGHNT and YYREEE (reference sequence). CDR3 length: 14 amino acids. V lost 4 bases and J 6 bases, leaving 14 bases between the germline ends.

The chain employs TRBV7-2 and TRBJ2-2, with D perhaps matching TRBD1 or TRBD2 (5 bases each). V was shortened by 4 bases and J by 4 bases, with 13 bases between the two germline ends. This CDR3 contains 15 residues. Germline CDR1 SGHTA, CDR2 FQGNSA. CDR3 coding DNA: TGTGCCAGCAGCTACATCCGGGACCCCACCGGGGAGCTGTTTTTT. It codes for CASSYIRDPTGELFF.

This chain connects TRBV29-1 to TRBJ2-7; a weak D match, TRBD2 (6 bases). The germline V gene encodes CDR1 SQVTM and CDR2 ANQGSEA. V gave up 5 bases and J gave up 2 bases, with 13 bases separating them. The CDR3 is 13 amino acids. The CDR3 DNA sequence: TGCAGCGTTAAGGGGCGGGGCACCTACGAGCAGTACTTC. It yields the protein CSVKGRGTYEQYF.

The chain carries TRBV2 and TRBJ2-5, with 10 bases that match TRBD2. From germline, CDR1 is SNHLY and CDR2 FYNNEI. The V and J ends lost 4 bases and 0 bases, in that order; junction bases with no gene match: 2. This CDR3 contains 15 residues. In DNA form, the CDR3 reads TGTGCCAGCAGTGTACTAGCGGGAAACCAAGAGACCCAGTACTTC. It yields the protein CASSVLAGNQETQYF. Full variable domain (remainder filled in from reference TRBV2 and TRBJ2-5): EPEVTQTPSHQVTQMGQEVILRCVPISNHLYFYWYRQILGQKVEFLVSFYNNEISEKSEIFDDQFSVERPDGSNFTLKIRSTKLEDSAMYFCASSVLAGNQETQYFGPGTRLLVL.

This chain uses TRBV11-1 with TRBJ2-7; D gene uncertain. The germline V gene encodes CDR1 SGHAT and CDR2 FQDESV (reference sequence). This CDR3 is 11 amino acids long. Between the trimmed V and J ends, which lost 1 base and 5 bases, there was a span of 3 bases. The CDR3 DNA reads TGTGCCAGCAGCTTAGTTAACGAGCAGTACTTC. As protein: CASSLVNEQYF.

V and J are TRBV6-1 and TRBJ1-1; D is ambiguous. Germline V gene data show CDR1 as MNHNS and CDR2 as SASEGT. The CDR3 runs to 14 residues. The V end lost 7 bases, the J end lost 0 bases, and 12 bases lay between the germline ends. The CDR3 DNA follows: TGTGCCAGCACAGAAGTCAGGCTGAACACTGAAGCTTTCTTT. Its translation is CASTEVRLNTEAFF.

V and J are TRBV7-2 and TRBJ1-2, with D perhaps TRBD1 (5 bases). The germline V gene has CDR1 SGHTA and CDR2 FQGNSA. Deletions cut 5 bases from V and 2 bases from J, with 9 bases between. The CDR3 is 13 residues long. CDR3 sequence (DNA): TGTGCCAGCAGCGAGGGACCAAACTATGGCTACACCTTC. Its translation: CASSEGPNYGYTF.

Note on this clone: Sequence at one end of the junction differs from germline and may be a read error. The genes are TRBV7-7 and TRBJ2-1, with 16 bases fitting TRBD2. The CDR3 contains 15 residues. Germline loops: CDR1 SSHAT, CDR2 FNYEAQ (reference sequence). The CDR3 DNA sequence: TGTGCTAGCAGCTCGGGACTAGCGGGAGGGGGTGAGCAGTTCTTC. It is translated as CASSSGLAGGGEQFF.

The chain uses TRBV9 and TRBJ2-7; D might be TRBD2 (5 bases). The germline gives CDR1 SGDLS, CDR2 YYNGEE. CDR3 size: 16 residues. The V and J ends lost 4 bases and 0 bases respectively, with 17 bases between them. This CDR3 reads CASSPHGETSSYEQYF. For the CDR3, the DNA is TGTGCCAGCAGCCCCCACGGGGAGACAAGCTCCTACGAGCAGTACTTC.

The chain recombines TRBV5-4 with TRBJ1-1, with D perhaps matching TRBD1 (5 bases). The CDR3 has 16 amino acids. V was cut by 0 bases and J by 8 bases, with 20 bases left in between. The germline V gene encodes CDR1 SGHNT and CDR2 YYREEE (reference sequence). The CDR3 nucleotides are TGTGCCAGCAGCTTGGCCAAGAGGGGCCAAAGGACGGAAGCTTTCTTT. Its translation is CASSLAKRGQRTEAFF.

J is TRBJ1-1 and V is TRBV28; D call uncertain. CDR3 length equals 14 residues. Trimming removed 6 bases at V and 1 base at J, with 12 bases between. CDR1 is MDHEN and CDR2 is SYDVKM in the germline V gene. The chain's CDR3 is CASSPRRQNTEAFF. The CDR3 bases are TGTGCCAGCAGCCCCCGGCGGCAGAACACTGAAGCTTTCTTT.

In this sample, this clone turned up once. V is TRBV5-4 and J is TRBJ2-7; TRBD2 aligns across 13 bases. V dropped 7 bases and J dropped 2; count of bases not matched to a gene: 9. The germline V gene encodes CDR1 SGHNT and CDR2 YYREEE (reference sequence). The CDR3 has 16 amino acids. This CDR3 is CASSGWTSGSTYEQYF. Written as DNA, the CDR3 is TGTGCCAGCTCGGGTTGGACTAGCGGGAGCACCTACGAGCAGTACTTC.

J is TRBJ2-3 and V is TRBV7-2; perhaps TRBD2 as D (6 bases). This CDR3 has 15 amino acids. Germline CDR1 SGHTA, CDR2 FQGNSA. V was cut by 0 bases and J by 3 bases, with 10 bases left in between. The CDR3 nucleotides are TGTGCCAGCAGCTTAGCGGTACTAGCAACAGATACGCAGTATTTT. Encoded protein: CASSLAVLATDTQYF.

This clone was recorded once. The rearrangement uses TRBV19 and TRBJ1-2; D remains unclear. V was shortened by 4 bases and J by 2 bases, with 14 bases between the two germline ends. From germline, CDR1 is LNHDA and CDR2 SQIVND (reference sequence). The CDR3 covers 15 residues. For the CDR3, the DNA is TGTGCCAGTAGTAAGTCCCCGAACAAAAACTATGGCTACACCTTC. Translating it yields CASSKSPNKNYGYTF.

The chain is built from TRBV7-3 and TRBJ2-1; 10 positions agree with TRBD2. The V and J ends lost 4 bases and 6 bases, in that order; junction bases with no gene match: 9. CDR3 length: 16 amino acids. Germline V lookup: CDR1 SGHTA, CDR2 FQGTGA. CDR3 DNA: TGTGCCAGCAGCTCCAGGGGGTCTAGCGGGAGCAATGAGCAGTTCTTC. Protein: CASSSRGSSGSNEQFF.

V and J are TRBV10-3 and TRBJ2-7, with TRBD1 matching over 8 bases. Trimming cost V 4 bases and J 5 bases; bases outside gene matches: 10. Germline V gene data show CDR1 as ENHRY and CDR2 as SYGVKD. The CDR3 contains 15 residues. The CDR3 DNA reads as TGTGCCATCAGTGGGACAGGGCCGGGGTGGAACGAGCAGTACTTC. Translated: CAISGTGPGWNEQYF.

The chain recombines TRBV4-1 with TRBJ2-7; tentatively, D is TRBD2 (5 bases). CDR1 and CDR2 (germline): MGHRA, YSYEKL. This CDR3 is 15 amino acids long. V lost 4 bases and J 0 bases, leaving 13 bases between the germline ends. The DNA of the CDR3 is TGCGCCAGCAGCCGGGCAGCGGCTAGCTCCTACGAGCAGTACTTC. This sequence encodes CASSRAAASSYEQYF.

The chain's CDR3 is CASSLEGRNEQYF. The CDR3, as DNA: TGTGCCAGCAGCTTAGAAGGCAGGAACGAGCAGTACTTC. The J gene is TRBJ2-7, the V gene TRBV11-3; unclear D gene. V was trimmed by 0 bases and J by 5 bases, leaving 8 bases between them. CDR1 is SGHNT and CDR2 is YENEEA in the germline V gene. This CDR3 contains 13 residues.

V usage is TRBV10-3 and J usage is TRBJ2-1; the D gene is possibly TRBD1 (6 bases). Deletions cut 6 bases from V and 7 bases from J, with 22 bases between. CDR1 is ENHRY and CDR2 is SYGVKD in the germline V gene. The CDR3 runs to 16 residues. Written as DNA, the CDR3 is TGTGCCATCAGAACAGGGAGCACAAGGGAAGTGAATGAGCAGTTCTTC. Translating gives CAIRTGSTREVNEQFF.